This is a list of T cell receptor beta chains from one sample in a study of blood T cell repertoires in COVID-19. Assay: immunoSEQ multiplex PCR; the TCRdb copy retains only in-frame clones and omits some. In the table there are 30,000 to 40,000 clones, 79% of which are singletons. Source material: peripheral blood. All receptors come from a man in his sixties or seventies with acute or convalescent COVID-19. CDR3s include the opening cysteine and the closing phenylalanine or tryptophan. A D gene is named only where the DNA matches it firmly. Where a row states a size, it is once, few, many or the class of an expanded clone; other rows omit it.

j_call d_call clone_size v_call cdr3_aa cdr3_nt
TRBJ1-1 NA NA TRBV9 CASSDSRSSNTEAFF TGTGCCAGCAGTGATTCTAGGTCTTCGAACACTGAAGCTTTCTTT
TRBJ2-6 NA NA TRBV19 CASRDWSSGANVLTF TGTGCCAGCCGGGACTGGAGCTCTGGGGCCAACGTCCTGACTTTC
TRBJ2-7 TRBD2 NA TRBV5-1 CASSTGTSGSYEQYF TGCGCCAGCAGCACAGGGACTAGCGGGAGTTACGAGCAGTACTTC
TRBJ1-5 NA few TRBV7-2 CASSLEKGQPQHF TGTGCCAGCAGCTTAGAGAAGGGGCAGCCCCAGCATTTT
TRBJ2-7 TRBD2 NA TRBV5-6 CASSESGRGSYEQYF TGTGCCAGCAGCGAAAGCGGGAGAGGGTCCTACGAGCAGTACTTC
TRBJ2-3 NA NA TRBV13 CASSLAVATAGTDTQYF TGTGCCAGCAGCTTAGCGGTGGCCACGGCGGGCACAGATACGCAGTATTTT
TRBJ1-2 TRBD1 NA TRBV19 CASSTWTGHYGYTF TGTGCCAGTAGTACCTGGACAGGGCATTACGGCTACACCTTC
TRBJ2-1 NA NA TRBV28 CASSPHSGNSYNEQFF TGTGCCAGCAGTCCCCATAGCGGAAACTCCTACAATGAGCAGTTCTTC
TRBJ1-2 NA NA TRBV27 CASSLRGGAGYTF TGTGCCAGCAGTTTACGAGGGGGTGCTGGCTACACCTTC
TRBJ1-6 TRBD1 NA TRBV7-9 CASSLDRGNLHF TGTGCCAGCAGCTTGGACAGGGGGAACCTCCACTTT
TRBJ1-5 NA NA TRBV7-2 CASSQEDQPQHF TGTGCCAGCAGCCAAGAGGATCAGCCCCAGCATTTT
TRBJ2-3 NA NA TRBV19 CASSIDTVTDTQYF TGTGCCAGTAGTATAGACACGGTCACAGATACGCAGTATTTT
TRBJ2-6 TRBD2 NA TRBV27 CASRLAGGPGAGANVLTF TGTGCCAGCAGACTAGCGGGAGGGCCTGGGGCCGGGGCCAACGTCCTGACTTTC
TRBJ2-1 NA NA TRBV10-1 CARVRGVNEQFF TGCGCCAGAGTCCGGGGTGTGAATGAGCAGTTCTTC
TRBJ1-5 NA once TRBV24-1 CATSALEGQPQHF TGTGCCACCAGTGCCCTAGAAGGTCAGCCCCAGCATTTT
TRBJ1-5 TRBD1 NA TRBV7-8 CASSPRDRGQSNQPQHF TGTGCCAGCAGCCCCCGGGACAGGGGGCAAAGCAATCAGCCCCAGCATTTT
TRBJ2-3 NA NA TRBV11-2 CASSPQHDTQYF TGTGCCAGCAGCCCCCAACACGATACGCAGTATTTT
TRBJ1-6 TRBD1 once TRBV7-3 CASSKQGAGYNSPLHF TGTGCCAGCAGCAAACAGGGGGCGGGATATAATTCACCCCTCCACTTT